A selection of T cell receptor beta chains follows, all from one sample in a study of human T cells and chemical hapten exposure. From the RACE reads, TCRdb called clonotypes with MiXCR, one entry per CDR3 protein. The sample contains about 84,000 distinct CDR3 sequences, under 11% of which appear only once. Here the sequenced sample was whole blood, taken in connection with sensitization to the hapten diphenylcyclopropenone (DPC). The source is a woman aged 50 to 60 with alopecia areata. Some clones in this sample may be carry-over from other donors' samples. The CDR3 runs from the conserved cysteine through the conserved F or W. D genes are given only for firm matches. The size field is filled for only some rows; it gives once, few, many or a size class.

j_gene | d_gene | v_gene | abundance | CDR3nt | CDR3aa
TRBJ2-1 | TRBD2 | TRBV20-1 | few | TGCAGTGCTAGTGACTGGACTAGCGGGAGTAATGAGCAGTTCTTC | CSASDWTSGSNEQFF
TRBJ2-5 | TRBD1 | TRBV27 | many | TGTGCCAGCAGTTCCCACAGGACAGGGGAAGAGACCCAGTACTTC | CASSSHRTGEETQYF
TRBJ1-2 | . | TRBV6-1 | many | TGTGCCAGCAGTGAATACCGCGGCTATGGCTACACCTTC | CASSEYRGYGYTF
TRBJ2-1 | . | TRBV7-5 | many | . | CISVSEAHRRTSGAYNEQFF
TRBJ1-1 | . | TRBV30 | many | TGTGCCTGGACCGTCGCCCTTAGTTACACTGAAGCTTTCTTT | CAWTVALSYTEAFF
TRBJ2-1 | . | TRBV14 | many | TGTGCCAGCAGCCAAGATTGGGGGATAGGTAATGAGCAGTTCTTC | CASSQDWGIGNEQFF
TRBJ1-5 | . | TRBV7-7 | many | TGTGCCAGCAGCCCTAATTTGGGGACTGTTTCAAATCAGCCCCAGCATTTT | CASSPNLGTVSNQPQHF
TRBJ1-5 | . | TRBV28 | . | TGTGCCAGCACCCGGTGGCGGAATCAGCCCCAGCATTTT | CASTRWRNQPQHF
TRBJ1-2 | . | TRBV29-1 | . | TGCAGCGTTCTACAGGCCTATGGCTACACCTTC | CSVLQAYGYTF
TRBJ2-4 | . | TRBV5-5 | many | TGTGCCAGCAGCTTGGTCTTAGCCAAAAACATTCAGTACTTC | CASSLVLAKNIQYF
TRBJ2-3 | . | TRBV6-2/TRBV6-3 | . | TGTGCCAGCAGCCCCCTTGGCCCCGAAGGTGACACAGATACGCAGTATTTT | CASSPLGPEGDTDTQYF
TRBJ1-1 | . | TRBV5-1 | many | TGCGCCAGCAGCTTGTCTCCCGGGACGTTGAACACTGAAGCTTTCTTT | CASSLSPGTLNTEAFF
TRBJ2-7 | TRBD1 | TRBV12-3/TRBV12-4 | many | TGTGCCAGCACCATGAGGACAGGTCCCGAGCAGTACTTC | CASTMRTGPEQYF
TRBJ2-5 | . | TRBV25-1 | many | TGTGCCAGCAGTGTCGGGACGGTGGGTGGCCAAGAGACCCAGTACTTC | CASSVGTVGGQETQYF
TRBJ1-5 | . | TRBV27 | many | TGTGCCAGCAGTTTGGCGAGAGATCAGCCCCAGCATTTT | CASSLARDQPQHF
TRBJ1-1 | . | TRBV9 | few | TGTGCCAGCAGCCCCTTTAGTGGCGCTGATACTGAAGCTTTCTTT | CASSPFSGADTEAFF
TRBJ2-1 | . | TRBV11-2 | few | TGTGCCAGCAGCTTTTTGGCGGAGGGGAATGAGCAGTTCTTC | CASSFLAEGNEQFF
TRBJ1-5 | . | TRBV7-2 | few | TGTGCCAGCAGCCAGGGAGCGCGGGTAGGACCCCAGCATTTT | CASSQGARVGPQHF
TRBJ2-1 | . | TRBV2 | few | TGTGCCAGCAGTCTGACTACCAGCCCTTCAAGTGAGCAGTTCTTC | CASSLTTSPSSEQFF
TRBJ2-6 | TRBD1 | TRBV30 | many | TGTGCCTGGGAACAGGGGGCAATCGCTGGGGCCAACGTCCTGACTTTC | CAWEQGAIAGANVLTF
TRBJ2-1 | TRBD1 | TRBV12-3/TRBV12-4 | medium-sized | TGTGCCAGCAGTTTGGGACAGGACGCGTTCTTC | CASSLGQDAFF
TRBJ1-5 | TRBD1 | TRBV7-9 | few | TGTGCCAGCAGCGCCCCCGGGACAGAGAATCAGCCCCAGCATTTT | CASSAPGTENQPQHF
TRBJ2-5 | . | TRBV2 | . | TGTGCCAGCAGTCTAGCGTTCGAGACCCAGTACTTC | CASSLAFETQYF
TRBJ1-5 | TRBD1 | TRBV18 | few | TGTGCCAGCTCACGGGACAGGGGAAGGAGCAATCAGCCCCAGCATTTT | CASSRDRGRSNQPQHF
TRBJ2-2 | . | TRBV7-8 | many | TGTGCCAGCAGCTTAGCGAACGGGATGTACACCGGGGAGCTGTTTTTT | CASSLANGMYTGELFF
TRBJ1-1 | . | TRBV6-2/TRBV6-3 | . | TGTGCCAGCAGCTTGACAGGCTCGAACACTGAAGCTTTCTTT | CASSLTGSNTEAFF
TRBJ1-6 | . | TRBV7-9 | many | TGTGCCAGCAGCTTAGACTCCGGGGGATATACTAATTCACCCCTCCACTTT | CASSLDSGGYTNSPLHF
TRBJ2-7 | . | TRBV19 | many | TGTGGCACATTAAGTTCCGGCTCCGAGCAGTACTTC | CGTLSSGSEQYF
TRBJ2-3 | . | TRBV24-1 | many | TGTGCCACCAGTGAATCCGGGACCCCGAGGCCAGATACGCAGTATTTT | CATSESGTPRPDTQYF
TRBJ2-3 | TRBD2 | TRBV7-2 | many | TGTGCCAGCAGCTTAGAAGCTAGCGGGGTACTTAGCACAGATACGCAGTATTTT | CASSLEASGVLSTDTQYF
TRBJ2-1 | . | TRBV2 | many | TGTGCCAGCAGTGAACCCGCAGGGTACAATGAGCAGTTCTTC | CASSEPAGYNEQFF
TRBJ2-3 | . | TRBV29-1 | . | TGCAGCGCACTACTAAGTGGGCAGGGAAATCTAATTAGCACAGATACGCAGTATTTT | CSALLSGQGNLISTDTQYF
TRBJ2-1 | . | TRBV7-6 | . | TGTGCCAGCAGCCTAGGAGACCAGAAGAGCTCCTACAATGAGCAGTTCTTC | CASSLGDQKSSYNEQFF